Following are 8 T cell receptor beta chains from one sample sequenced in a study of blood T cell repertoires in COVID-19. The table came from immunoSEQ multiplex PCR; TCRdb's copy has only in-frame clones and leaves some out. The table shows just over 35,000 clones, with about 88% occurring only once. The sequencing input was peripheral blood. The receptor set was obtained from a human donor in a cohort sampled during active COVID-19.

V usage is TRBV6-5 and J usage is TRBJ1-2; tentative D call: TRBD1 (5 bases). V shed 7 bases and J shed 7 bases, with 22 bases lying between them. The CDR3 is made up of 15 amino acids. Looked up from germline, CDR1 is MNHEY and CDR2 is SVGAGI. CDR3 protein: CASTPVWGGSPGYTF. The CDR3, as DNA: TGTGCCAGCACCCCCGTTTGGGGCGGAAGTCCTGGCTACACCTTC.

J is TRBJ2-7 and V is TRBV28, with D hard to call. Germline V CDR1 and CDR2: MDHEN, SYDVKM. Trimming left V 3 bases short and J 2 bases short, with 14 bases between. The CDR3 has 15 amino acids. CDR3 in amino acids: CASSFRSSAAYEQYF. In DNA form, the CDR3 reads TGTGCCAGCAGTTTTAGGAGCTCAGCTGCCTACGAGCAGTACTTC.

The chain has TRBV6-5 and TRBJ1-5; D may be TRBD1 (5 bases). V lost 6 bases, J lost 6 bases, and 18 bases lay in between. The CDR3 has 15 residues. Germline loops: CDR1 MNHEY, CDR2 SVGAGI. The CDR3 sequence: CASSPLPRDGQPQHF. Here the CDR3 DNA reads TGTGCCAGCAGCCCACTCCCCAGGGATGGTCAGCCCCAGCATTTT.

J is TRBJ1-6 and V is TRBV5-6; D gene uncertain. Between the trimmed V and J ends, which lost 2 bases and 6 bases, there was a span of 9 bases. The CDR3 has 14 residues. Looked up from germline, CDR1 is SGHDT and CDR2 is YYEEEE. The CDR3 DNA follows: TGTGCCAGCAGCTTTCGGGTTGCTAATTCACCCCTCCACTTT. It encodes CASSFRVANSPLHF.

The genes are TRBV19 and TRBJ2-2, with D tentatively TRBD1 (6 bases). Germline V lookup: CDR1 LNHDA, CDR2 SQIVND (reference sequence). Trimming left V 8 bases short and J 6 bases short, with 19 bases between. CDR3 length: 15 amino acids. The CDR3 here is CASASPGKGAGELFF. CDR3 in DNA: TGTGCCAGTGCCTCCCCAGGCAAGGGGGCCGGGGAGCTGTTTTTT.

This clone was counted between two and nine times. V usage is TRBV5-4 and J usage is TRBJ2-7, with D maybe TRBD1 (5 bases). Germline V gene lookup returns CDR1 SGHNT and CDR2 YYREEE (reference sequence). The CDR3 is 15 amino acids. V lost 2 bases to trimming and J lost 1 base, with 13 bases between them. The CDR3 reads CASSFEAGSSYEQYF. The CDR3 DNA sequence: TGTGCCAGCAGCTTTGAGGCAGGGTCTTCCTACGAGCAGTACTTC.

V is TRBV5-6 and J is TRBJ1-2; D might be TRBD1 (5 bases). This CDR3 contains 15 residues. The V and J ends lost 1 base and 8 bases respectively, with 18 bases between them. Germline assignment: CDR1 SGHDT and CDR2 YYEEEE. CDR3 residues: CASSLRGRRTMGYTF. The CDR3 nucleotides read TGTGCCAGCAGCTTGCGGGGGAGACGAACTATGGGCTACACCTTC. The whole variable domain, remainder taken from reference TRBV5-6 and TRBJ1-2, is DAGVTQSPTHLIKTRGQQVTLRCSPKSGHDTVSWYQQALGQGPQFIFQYYEEEERQRGNFPDRFSGHQFPNYSSELNVNALLLGDSALYLCASSLRGRRTMGYTFGSGTRLTVV.

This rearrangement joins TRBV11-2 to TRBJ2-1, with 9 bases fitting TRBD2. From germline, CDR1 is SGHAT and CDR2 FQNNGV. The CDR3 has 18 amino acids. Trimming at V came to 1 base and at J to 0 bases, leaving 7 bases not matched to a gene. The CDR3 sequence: CASSLGGTSRSSYNEQFF. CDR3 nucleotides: TGTGCCAGCAGCTTAGGCGGGACTAGCAGGAGCTCCTACAATGAGCAGTTCTTC.